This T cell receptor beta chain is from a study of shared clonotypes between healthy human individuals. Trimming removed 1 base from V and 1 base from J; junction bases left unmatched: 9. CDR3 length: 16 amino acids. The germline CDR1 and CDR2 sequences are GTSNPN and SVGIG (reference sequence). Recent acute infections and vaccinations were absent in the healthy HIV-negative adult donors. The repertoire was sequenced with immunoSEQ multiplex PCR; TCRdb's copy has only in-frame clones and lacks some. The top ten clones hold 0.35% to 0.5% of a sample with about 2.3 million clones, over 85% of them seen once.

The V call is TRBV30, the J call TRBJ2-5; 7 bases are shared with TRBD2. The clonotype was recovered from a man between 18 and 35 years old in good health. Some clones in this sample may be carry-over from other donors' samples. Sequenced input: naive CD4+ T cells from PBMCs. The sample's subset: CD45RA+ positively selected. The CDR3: CAWSAGSSGAQETQYF. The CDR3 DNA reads TGTGCCTGGAGTGCGGGGAGCAGCGGGGCCCAAGAGACCCAGTACTTC.